This TCR beta chain was sequenced for a study of vaccination effects on CD4 cells after COVID-19. Repertoires were generated with immunoSEQ multiplex PCR, while TCRdb's copy carries only in-frame clones and drops some. The sample has 25,000 to 35,000 clones, around two thirds seen once. This clone was picked up one time. Antigen specificity is unknown. Isolation of CD4+ T cells took place after approximately 10 days of culture. The cohort was immunized with two doses of either the BNT162b2 or mRNA-1273 vaccine. Germline V gene lookup returns CDR1 GTSNPN and CDR2 SVGIG (reference sequence). Trimming took off 3 bases at V and 6 bases at J, with 12 bases between the two ends. The CDR3 loop spans 13 amino acids.

The chain links TRBV30 to TRBJ1-5; a possible D gene is TRBD1 (6 bases). This clonotype originated in a human donor who received a COVID-19 vaccine. The material sequenced was CD4+ T cells from PBMCs cultured without peptide, taken after COVID-19 vaccination. The CDR3 sequence is CAWRGGPSQPQHF. The CDR3, as DNA: TGTGCCTGGAGGGGGGGCCCAAGTCAGCCCCAGCATTTT.